These 32 T cell receptor beta chains share one sample of origin, sequenced in a study of blood T cell repertoires in COVID-19. TCRdb's copy holds only in-frame clones and misses some; the assay was immunoSEQ multiplex PCR. The table records about 140,000 clones, about 85% of them present only once. Sequencing input: peripheral blood. All receptors come from a human donor in a cohort sampled during active COVID-19.

The chain employs TRBV19 and TRBJ2-3; unclear D gene. V was clipped by 0 bases and J by 5 bases, with 9 bases between them. Germline V lookup: CDR1 LNHDA, CDR2 SQIVND (reference sequence). CDR3 size: 14 residues. This CDR3 reads CASSIEGSGDTQYF. As DNA, the CDR3 is TGTGCCAGTAGTATAGAAGGTTCGGGAGATACGCAGTATTTT.

V is TRBV6-5 and J is TRBJ2-7; 7 nucleotides match TRBD2. Germline CDR1 is MNHEY and CDR2 is SVGAGI. With 2 bases clipped from V and 7 bases from J, the junction kept 11 bases outside the gene matches. The CDR3 runs 15 residues. CDR3 DNA sequence: TGTGCCAGCAGTTACCGAACCTCGGGTAGCGGGGAGCAGTACTTC. This encodes CASSYRTSGSGEQYF.

The chain is built from TRBV14 and TRBJ2-7, with TRBD2 matching over 11 bases. V was pared by 4 bases and J by 3 bases, with 2 bases of the junction left unmatched. CDR1 SGHDN and CDR2 FVKESK come from the germline V gene. The CDR3 runs 14 residues. The CDR3 sequence is CASSPGLADYEQYF. CDR3 DNA sequence: TGTGCCAGCAGCCCGGGACTAGCGGACTACGAGCAGTACTTC.

The rearrangement links TRBV28 to TRBJ2-3; weak D call: TRBD2 (6 bases). This CDR3 contains 16 residues. V lost 6 bases and J lost 8, with 24 bases in between. The germline CDR1 and CDR2 sequences are MDHEN and SYDVKM. The CDR3 loop is CASSPHLRAAGGTQYF. The CDR3 DNA reads as TGTGCCAGCAGCCCCCACCTCAGGGCCGCCGGGGGTACGCAGTATTTT.

This chain links TRBV27 with TRBJ1-4; the D is unclear. The CDR3 covers 15 residues. Trimming took off 2 bases at V and 0 bases at J, with 7 bases between the two ends. Germline CDR1 reads MNHEY; CDR2 reads SMNVEV (reference sequence). The CDR3 DNA is TGTGCCAGCAGTTTAGAGGGAACAACTAATGAAAAACTGTTTTTT. This encodes CASSLEGTTNEKLFF.

The chain carries TRBV9 and TRBJ1-2; D is unclear. Looked up from germline, CDR1 is SGDLS and CDR2 is YYNGEE. The ends were cut back, 1 base at V and 6 bases at J, with 13 bases in the middle. The CDR3 is 14 residues long. The CDR3: CASSVRGRGDGYTF. The DNA of the CDR3 is TGTGCCAGCAGCGTACGAGGGAGAGGTGATGGCTACACCTTC.

The sample holds a few counts of this clone. V usage is TRBV6-5 and J usage is TRBJ1-1; D not certain. There are 13 residues in the CDR3. Germline V gene lookup returns CDR1 MNHEY and CDR2 SVGAGI. Trimming removed 5 bases at V and 5 bases at J, with 12 bases between. This CDR3 reads CASSKPPRTEAFF. Here the CDR3 DNA reads TGTGCCAGCAGTAAACCCCCGCGGACTGAAGCTTTCTTT.

The chain joins TRBV27 to TRBJ2-1; unclear D gene. Germline CDR1 and CDR2: MNHEY and SMNVEV (reference sequence). The CDR3 length is 15 residues. V shed 7 bases and J shed 0 bases, with 13 bases lying between them. CDR3 in amino acids: CASIRLGSSYNEQFF. As DNA, the CDR3 is TGTGCCAGCATCCGACTGGGTAGCTCCTACAATGAGCAGTTCTTC.

The chain has TRBV4-1 and TRBJ2-1; D unresolved. Germline lookup yields CDR1 MGHRA and CDR2 YSYEKL. The V and J ends lost 4 bases and 6 bases respectively, with 22 bases between them. This CDR3 comprises 17 residues. CDR3 DNA sequence: TGCGCCAGCAGCCCTCCCCGCGGCGTAGAATGGCCCAATGAGCAGTTCTTC. Translation: CASSPPRGVEWPNEQFF.

CDR3 amino acids: CASSQVRGGGYTF. The CDR3 nucleotides read TGTGCCAGCAGCCAAGTACGGGGAGGGGGCTACACCTTC. The J gene is TRBJ1-2, the V gene TRBV14, with D hard to call. CDR3 length: 13 residues. CDR1 and CDR2 from the germline V gene are SGHDN and FVKESK. Trimming pared 1 base from V and 8 bases from J, leaving 11 bases between. Combining the CDR3 with reference TRBV14 and TRBJ1-2 gives the whole variable domain EAGVTQFPSHSVIEKGQTVTLRCDPISGHDNLYWYRRVMGKEIKFLLHFVKESKQDESGMPNNRFLAERTGGTYSTLKVQPAELEDSGVYFCASSQVRGGGYTFGSGTRLTVV.

The chain is built from TRBV5-1 and TRBJ2-2; 7 nucleotides line up with TRBD2. This CDR3 has 13 amino acids. The ends lost 4 bases at V and 7 bases at J; junction bases unmatched: 4. The V gene's germline CDR1 is SGHRS and CDR2 YFSETQ. CDR3 sequence (DNA): TGCGCCAGCAGCCAGGGAGGGAGCGGGGAGCTGTTTTTT. Translating gives CASSQGGSGELFF.

The chain uses TRBV5-1 and TRBJ2-2, with 7 bases that match TRBD2. The CDR3 totals 13 residues. J gave up 5 bases and V 4 bases, and 2 bases lay outside the gene matches. CDR1 is SGHRS, CDR2 YFSETQ, per germline. CDR3 sequence reads: CASSPSGTGELFF. CDR3 in DNA: TGCGCCAGCAGCCCTAGCGGAACCGGGGAGCTGTTTTTT. The full variable domain, in which reference TRBV5-1 and TRBJ2-2 provide the parts outside the CDR3, is KAGVTQTPRYLIKTRGQQVTLSCSPISGHRSVSWYQQTPGQGLQFLFEYFSETQRNKGNFPGRFSGRQFSNSRSEMNVSTLELGDSALYLCASSPSGTGELFFGEGSRLTVL.

The chain carries TRBV6-5 and TRBJ1-1; D is ambiguous. Trimming removed 4 bases from V and 3 bases from J, with 9 bases in between. From germline, CDR1 is MNHEY and CDR2 SVGAGI. This CDR3 has 13 amino acids. The CDR3 sequence is CASSFGRDTEAFF. The CDR3 coding sequence is TGTGCCAGCAGTTTCGGGAGGGACACTGAAGCTTTCTTT.

V gene TRBV19 combines with J gene TRBJ1-5, with D maybe TRBD1 (5 bases). The CDR3 is made up of 16 amino acids. The V end lost 1 base, the J end lost 0 bases, and 10 bases lay between the germline ends. Germline V CDR1 and CDR2: LNHDA, SQIVND (reference sequence). In DNA form, the CDR3 reads TGTGCCAGTAGTATAGCAGACAGCCGTAGCAATCAGCCCCAGCATTTT. Its protein is CASSIADSRSNQPQHF. Full variable domain (rest looked up from reference TRBV19 and TRBJ1-5): DGGITQSPKYLFRKEGQNVTLSCEQNLNHDAMYWYRQDPGQGLRLIYYSQIVNDFQKGDIAEGYSVSREKKESFPLTVTSAQKNPTAFYLCASSIADSRSNQPQHFGDGTRLSIL.

The rearrangement uses TRBV10-2 and TRBJ2-1; D gene ambiguous. The germline V and J ends were trimmed by 0 bases and 0 bases, with 3 bases remaining between them. Germline CDR1 and CDR2: WSHSY and SAAADI. The CDR3 totals 14 residues. DNA for the CDR3: TGCGCCAGCAGTGAGTCCGTCTCCTACAATGAGCAGTTCTTC. This codes for CASSESVSYNEQFF.

CDR3 region: CASSQGRGAEAFF. The CDR3 DNA reads TGTGCCAGCAGCCAAGGTAGGGGCGCTGAAGCTTTCTTT. The J gene is TRBJ1-1, the V gene TRBV3-1 (or the pseudogene TRBV3-2), with D possibly being TRBD1 (5 bases). There are 13 residues in the CDR3. The V end was cut by 1 base, the J end by 6 bases, with 9 bases between. Germline V gene lookup returns CDR1 LGHDT and CDR2 YNNKEL (reference sequence).

V is TRBV6-5 and J is TRBJ1-2, with 7 bases that match TRBD1. The CDR3 has 15 residues. V trimming: 2 bases; J trimming: 4 bases; junction bases outside the gene matches: 7. Germline CDR1 MNHEY, CDR2 SVGAGI. The CDR3 reads CASSYRTQGVYGYTF. The DNA for the CDR3 is TGTGCCAGCAGTTACAGGACCCAGGGGGTCTATGGCTACACCTTC.

The table lists this clone with a few counts. This chain connects TRBV4-3 to TRBJ2-7; the match to TRBD2 covers 8 bases. Germline CDR1 is LGHNA and CDR2 is YSLEER. The CDR3 has 16 residues. J lost 2 bases, V lost 0 bases, and 6 bases had no gene match. In DNA form, the CDR3 reads TGCGCCAGCAGCCAAGATTTCCTAGCGGGTACCTACGAGCAGTACTTC. Residues: CASSQDFLAGTYEQYF.

The chain has TRBV29-1 and TRBJ2-7; D is unclear. Germline V gene sequence: CDR1 SQVTM, CDR2 ANQGSEA. V lost 3 bases to trimming and J lost 3 bases, with 3 bases between them. This CDR3 spans 10 amino acids. The CDR3 protein is CSVDNYEQYF. The DNA of the CDR3 is TGCAGCGTTGACAACTACGAGCAGTACTTC.

The V gene is TRBV20-1, the J gene TRBJ2-6; 7 bases line up with TRBD1. Germline CDR1 is DFQATT and CDR2 is SNEGSKA (reference sequence). With V trimmed by 3 bases and J by 3 bases, 5 bases remained unmatched. The CDR3 is 15 amino acids. The CDR3 DNA reads TGCAGTGCTAGTGAGGGGGCAGGTGGGGCCAACGTCCTGACTTTC. It codes for CSASEGAGGANVLTF.

The rearrangement joins TRBV18 to TRBJ2-7, with 7 bases identical to TRBD1. The CDR3 length is 14 residues. Germline CDR1 and CDR2: KGHSH and LQKENI. V lost 3 bases and J lost 2; bases outside the gene matches: 4. CDR3 nucleotides: TGTGCCAGCTCACCCGCGACAGGGCCCTACGAGCAGTACTTC. Translation: CASSPATGPYEQYF.

This clone was picked up one time. For the CDR3, the DNA is TGTGCCAGTAGTATAGTCGCAAGGGGCCCCCAAAACATTCAGTACTTC. Translating gives CASSIVARGPQNIQYF. The gene calls are TRBV19 and TRBJ2-4; D might be TRBD1 (5 bases). Looked up from germline, CDR1 is LNHDA and CDR2 is SQIVND (reference sequence). The V end was cut by 1 base, the J end by 5 bases, with 15 bases between. This CDR3 is built from 16 residues.

The genes are TRBV27 and TRBJ1-5, with D possibly TRBD1 on 5 matching bases. The CDR3 length is 15 residues. Germline V gene data show CDR1 as MNHEY and CDR2 as SMNVEV (reference sequence). Trimming shortened V by 2 bases and J by 4 bases, and 12 bases separated the two germline ends. The CDR3 sequence is CASSLSWRGNQPQHF. In nucleotides, the CDR3 is TGTGCCAGCAGTTTAAGTTGGCGGGGGAATCAGCCCCAGCATTTT.

This chain uses TRBV5-1 with TRBJ1-1; D gene uncertain. The germline V gene has CDR1 SGHRS and CDR2 YFSETQ. This CDR3 has 13 residues. Trimming cost V 2 bases and J 1 base, with 6 bases left between them. CDR3 sequence reads: CASSFSENTEAFF. The DNA for the CDR3 is TGCGCCAGCAGCTTTTCAGAGAACACTGAAGCTTTCTTT.

The chain couples TRBV5-4 to TRBJ2-2; 10 positions match TRBD2. Trimming removed 2 bases from V and 6 bases from J; junction bases left unmatched: 7. The CDR3 is 16 amino acids. The germline V gene encodes CDR1 SGHNT and CDR2 YYREEE (reference sequence). This CDR3 is CASSFGLAGAPGELFF. CDR3 DNA: TGTGCCAGCAGCTTTGGGCTAGCGGGAGCACCCGGGGAGCTGTTTTTT. The whole variable domain, filled in from reference TRBV5-4 and TRBJ2-2, reads ETGVTQSPTHLIKTRGQQVTLRCSSQSGHNTVSWYQQALGQGPQFIFQYYREEENGRGNFPPRFSGLQFPNYSSELNVNALELDDSALYLCASSFGLAGAPGELFFGEGSRLTVL.

This clone has just one count. The chain's CDR3 is CASSRQGRGQPQHF. CDR3 nucleotide sequence: TGTGCCAGTAGTAGACAGGGACGGGGTCAGCCCCAGCATTTT. The gene calls are TRBV19 and TRBJ1-5; 7 nucleotides agree with TRBD1. V was pared by 4 bases and J by 6 bases, with 6 bases of the junction left unmatched. Germline V gives CDR1 LNHDA, CDR2 SQIVND (reference sequence). The CDR3 loop spans 14 amino acids.

The chain combines TRBV5-1 with TRBJ2-1; 9 bases match TRBD2. The ends lost 6 bases at V and 8 bases at J; junction bases unmatched: 18. Germline loops: CDR1 SGHRS, CDR2 YFSETQ. CDR3 size: 17 residues. The chain's CDR3 is CASTRGTGLAMRDEQFF. For the CDR3, the DNA is TGCGCCAGCACACGAGGAACTGGACTAGCGATGAGGGATGAGCAGTTCTTC.

This clone has only one observation. The chain employs TRBV6-6 and TRBJ1-5, with D unclear. Germline V gives CDR1 MNHNY, CDR2 SVGAGI (reference sequence). V was shortened by 2 bases and J by 6 bases, with 5 bases between the two germline ends. The CDR3 spans 12 residues. Here the CDR3 DNA reads TGTGCCAGCAGTTACGAAGCTCAGCCCCAGCATTTT. Its translation: CASSYEAQPQHF.

This chain links TRBV19 with TRBJ1-6, with no clear D. V lost 4 bases and J 9 bases, leaving 10 bases between the germline ends. Germline loops: CDR1 LNHDA, CDR2 SQIVND (reference sequence). This CDR3 contains 13 residues. The CDR3 sequence is CASSSLGGSPLHF. The DNA of the CDR3 is TGTGCCAGTAGTAGCTTGGGAGGTTCACCCCTCCACTTT.

The rearrangement joins TRBV6-4 to TRBJ2-2; D gene ambiguous. The CDR3 has 12 amino acids. Germline V CDR1 and CDR2: MRHNA, SNTAGT. The V and J ends lost 5 bases and 3 bases respectively, with 4 bases between them. CDR3 protein: CASSLDTGELFF. The CDR3 region has the DNA TGTGCCAGCAGTCTCGACACCGGGGAGCTGTTTTTT.

The gene calls are TRBV29-1 and TRBJ1-2, with D tentatively TRBD1 (5 bases). The V gene's germline CDR1 is SQVTM and CDR2 ANQGSEA. The CDR3 loop spans 11 amino acids. The V end was cut by 2 bases, the J end by 13 bases, with 14 bases between. The CDR3 DNA reads as TGCAGCGTTGAAAGGGGTGAAGGACGCACCTTC. Translated: CSVERGEGRTF.

As DNA, the CDR3 is TGCGCCAGCAGCTTGGATACTGGGGCCACCGGGGAGCTGTTTTTT. This sequence encodes CASSLDTGATGELFF. The gene calls are TRBV5-1 and TRBJ2-2; D might be TRBD1 (5 bases). The CDR3 is made up of 15 amino acids. Germline V gene sequence: CDR1 SGHRS, CDR2 YFSETQ. Trimming stripped 0 bases from V and 4 bases from J, with 10 bases between.